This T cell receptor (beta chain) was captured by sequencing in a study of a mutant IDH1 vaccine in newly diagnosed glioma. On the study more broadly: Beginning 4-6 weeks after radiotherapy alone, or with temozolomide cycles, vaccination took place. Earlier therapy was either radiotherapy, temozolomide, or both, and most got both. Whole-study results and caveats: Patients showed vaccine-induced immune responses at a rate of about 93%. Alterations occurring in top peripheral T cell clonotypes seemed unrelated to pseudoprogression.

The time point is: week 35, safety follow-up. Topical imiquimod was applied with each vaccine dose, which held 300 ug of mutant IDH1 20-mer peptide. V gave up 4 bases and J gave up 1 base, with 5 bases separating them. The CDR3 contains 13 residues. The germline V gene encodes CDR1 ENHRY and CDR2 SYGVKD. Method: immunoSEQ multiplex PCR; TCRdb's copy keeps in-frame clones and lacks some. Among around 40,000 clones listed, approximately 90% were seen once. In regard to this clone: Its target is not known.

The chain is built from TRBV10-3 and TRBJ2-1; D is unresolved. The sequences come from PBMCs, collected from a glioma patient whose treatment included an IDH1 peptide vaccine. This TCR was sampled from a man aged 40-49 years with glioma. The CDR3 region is CAISAASYNEQFF. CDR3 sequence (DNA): TGTGCCATCAGTGCGGCATCCTACAATGAGCAGTTCTTC.